This T cell receptor beta chain derives from a study of cytomegalovirus exposure and HLA in healthy donors. Study outcomes and limitations: In the 120 validation repertoires, a later analysis found that first-cohort TCR clusters tended to co-occur.

CDR1 and CDR2 from the germline V gene are SGDLS and YYNGEE. V was cut by 2 bases and J by 9 bases, with 15 bases left in between. There are 13 residues in the CDR3. Sequencing used immunoSEQ multiplex PCR; TCRdb keeps in-frame clones, though not all of them. The sample holds roughly 60,000 clones; 96% are singletons and the top ten take roughly 1%. Points on this clone: Its antigen is currently unknown.

The clonotype originates from a woman in her late teens or twenties in good health and CMV-seronegative. V and J are TRBV9 and TRBJ2-7; TRBD2 might be the D (5 bases). The sequenced sample consisted of PBMCs. In nucleotides, the CDR3 is TGTGCCAGCAGCGTTGCCAGCGGAGAGGCGCAGTACTTC. Translating it yields CASSVASGEAQYF.